A single T cell receptor (beta chain) is shown here with its context. Researchers sorted participants into cohorts using their self-reported clinical history. Clones were sequenced by immunoSEQ multiplex PCR, and TCRdb holds only the in-frame ones, with some missing. This table holds some 250,000 clones, approximately 91% found once. The source of the sample is a study of blood T cell repertoires in COVID-19. Study-wide context: Donors in the United States, Italy and Spain gave samples during acute or convalescent COVID-19.

This clonotype originated in a woman aged 40 to 50 with acute COVID-19. Sequenced material: PBMCs or T cells enriched from blood (not recorded which).

The CDR3 DNA is TGTGCCAGCAGGAGAGAGGCGGGGACAGATGAAGCTTTCTTT. As protein: CASRREAGTDEAFF. The V gene is TRBV7-9, the J gene TRBJ1-1; 7 positions agree with TRBD1. The J segment lost 7 bases and the V segment lost 6 bases, leaving 11 bases of the junction unmatched. Germline V gives CDR1 SEHNR, CDR2 FQNEAQ (reference sequence). The CDR3 contains 14 residues.